Listed below are T cell receptor beta chains from one sample, sequenced in a study of CD8 T cells in ankylosing spondylitis. MiXCR, run by TCRdb on the 5' RACE reads, gives a single entry per CDR3 protein. The table records about 310,000 distinct CDR3 sequences, roughly 20% of them present only once. The sequencing input was blood, either unsorted or a sorted T cell fraction (not recorded which). These TCRs come from a female donor with ankylosing spondylitis or in good health (not recorded which). CDR3s include the opening cysteine and the closing phenylalanine or tryptophan. The D gene is left open where the match is weak. Only some rows state a clone size, as once, few, many or a class for expanded clones.

D gene	V gene	J gene	clone size	CDR3 protein	CDR3 DNA
TRBD2	TRBV5-1	TRBJ2-1	-	CASSRTSGLGNEQFF	TGCGCCAGCAGCCGAACTAGCGGGCTAGGTAATGAGCAGTTCTTC
-	TRBV20-1	TRBJ1-6	-	CSARVGGLNSPLHF	TGCAGTGCTAGAGTGGGGGGGCTTAATTCACCCCTCCACTTT
TRBD1	TRBV7-2	TRBJ1-5	few	CATSHRTGYGQPQHF	TGTGCCACCTCCCACCGGACAGGGTATGGGCAGCCCCAGCATTTT
-	TRBV4-3	TRBJ1-1	few	CASSPRVPLNTEAFF	TGCGCCAGCAGCCCCAGGGTCCCCTTGAACACTGAAGCTTTCTTT
-	TRBV2	TRBJ2-1	-	CASSEGGSRQFF	TGTGCCAGCAGTGAAGGGGGGAGCAGACAGTTCTTC
-	TRBV18	TRBJ2-6	few	CASSPASPPTNVLTF	TGTGCCAGCTCACCAGCCAGCCCCCCAACCAACGTCCTGACTTTC
-	TRBV9	TRBJ1-3	-	CASSGPRRGNAGNTIYF	TGTGCCAGCAGCGGACCGAGGAGAGGGAACGCTGGAAACACCATATATTTT
TRBD1	TRBV10-3	TRBJ1-4	-	CAISWDRFSEKLFF	TGTGCCATCAGTTGGGACAGGTTTAGTGAAAAACTGTTTTTT
TRBD2	TRBV20-1	TRBJ2-1	-	CSAIVAGPYNEQFF	TGCAGTGCCATAGTAGCGGGCCCCTACAATGAGCAGTTCTTC
TRBD2	TRBV3-1	TRBJ2-7	many	CASSPGLAAISYEQYF	TGTGCCAGCAGCCCTGGACTAGCGGCCATCTCCTACGAGCAGTACTTC
TRBD2	TRBV7-2	TRBJ2-1	-	CASRGTGTSGSYNEQFF	TGTGCCAGCAGGGGGACCGGGACTAGCGGGAGCTACAATGAGCAGTTCTTC
TRBD2	TRBV7-8	TRBJ2-3	few	CASSARQGTSGNTDTQYF	TGTGCCAGCAGCGCACGCCAAGGGACTAGCGGGAACACAGATACGCAGTATTTT
TRBD2	TRBV10-3	TRBJ2-5	-	CAIKDGRQETQYF	TGTGCCATCAAAGACGGGAGGCAAGAGACCCAGTACTTC
-	TRBV18	TRBJ1-3	-	CASSPVWEQGSGNTIYF	TGTGCCAGCTCACCGGTCTGGGAACAAGGCTCTGGAAACACCATATATTTT
-	TRBV9	TRBJ1-2	many	CASSLLDGANYGYTF	TGTGCCAGCAGCCTCCTGGACGGAGCTAACTATGGCTACACCTTC
TRBD1	TRBV20-1	TRBJ1-6	many	CSARTSDRGQIGDSPLHF	TGCAGTGCTAGAACTAGCGACAGGGGGCAAATAGGAGACTCACCCCTCCACTTT
-	TRBV24-1	TRBJ2-1	few	CATSELGEQFF	TGTGCCACCAGTGAACTGGGTGAGCAGTTCTTC
-	TRBV4-3	TRBJ2-2	-	CASSQEGRISSGELFF	TGCGCCAGCAGCCAAGAGGGCAGAATTAGCTCCGGGGAGCTGTTTTTT
-	TRBV7-2	TRBJ2-6	once	CASRTGGSGANVLTF	TGTGCCAGCAGGACCGGGGGATCTGGGGCCAACGTCCTGACTTTC
TRBD2	TRBV4-3	TRBJ2-5	few	CASSPQVAGVEETQYF	TGCGCCAGCAGCCCACAGGTAGCGGGAGTGGAAGAGACCCAGTACTTC
-	TRBV6-4	TRBJ2-3	-	CASSDQGMGDTQYF	TGTGCCAGCAGTGACCAGGGGATGGGGGATACGCAGTATTTT
TRBD2	TRBV25-1	TRBJ2-7	many	CASSESGDGGYEQYF	TGTGCCAGCAGTGAAAGCGGGGATGGGGGCTACGAGCAGTACTTC
TRBD1	TRBV6-5	TRBJ2-2	-	CASSYRLARGQGELFF	TGTGCCAGCAGTTACCGGTTGGCCAGGGGGCAAGGGGAGCTGTTTTTT
-	TRBV12-3/TRBV12-4	TRBJ2-1	many	CASSETNGSEQFF	TGTGCCAGCAGTGAGACGAATGGAAGTGAGCAGTTCTTC
TRBD2	TRBV28	TRBJ2-3	many	CASSLYYGLANSTDTQYF	TGTGCCAGCAGTCTTTATTATGGACTAGCGAATAGCACAGATACGCAGTATTTT
-	TRBV21-1	TRBJ2-3	-	CPSEAVGPDTQYF	TGCCCCAGCGAGGCAGTTGGGCCAGATACGCAGTATTTT